Described below is a single TCR beta chain sequence and its context. These data belong to a study of identical twins. Unique molecular identifiers were present on the cDNA, and a universal primer site came from template switching. TCRdb used MiXCR to reprocess the 5' RACE reads, holding one entry per CDR3 protein. This table holds about 240,000 distinct CDR3 sequences, 12% found once. The CDR3 is made up of 15 amino acids. CDR1 SGHTA and CDR2 FQGNSA come from the germline V gene. Losses at the gene ends were 1 base for V and 2 bases for J; bases not matched to a gene: 4. A further study also used this sample, focusing on yellow fever vaccine responses in identical twins.

The TCR was taken from a young woman in good health. The V call is TRBV7-2, the J call TRBJ2-7; 8 positions agree with TRBD2. Specimen: memory (CD45RO+) T cells sorted from blood. CDR3 sequence reads: CASSLGLAQTYEQYF. CDR3 nucleotides: TGTGCCAGCAGCTTAGGACTAGCGCAAACCTACGAGCAGTACTTC.